The 2 T cell receptor beta chains below all came from one sample that was sequenced in a study of CD8+CD57+ T cells in acquired aplastic anemia. TCR beta VDJ and CDR3 profiles were obtained from a genomic DNA template. TCRdb processed the reads anew with MiXCR; each CDR3 protein has one entry. The repertoire has about 190,000 distinct CDR3 sequences, less than 70% of them found once; the top ten carry approximately 15%. The specimen was sorted CD4+, CD8+, or CD8+CD57+ T cells (not recorded which) from PBMCs. The receptor set was obtained from a human donor in good health, serving as a control.

In its sample, this clonotype was seen once. V usage is TRBV19 and J usage is TRBJ1-2, with TRBD1 matching 11 bases. Germline-derived CDR1 and CDR2 are LNHDA and SQIVND (reference sequence). V lost 5 bases, J lost 0 bases, and 8 bases stayed unmatched. The CDR3 runs to 17 residues. This CDR3 is CASSPWTGGFPNYGYTF. The DNA for the CDR3 is TGTGCCAGTAGTCCGTGGACAGGGGGCTTCCCTAACTATGGCTACACCTTC.

This clonotype was picked up a small number of times. V and J are TRBV15 and TRBJ2-1; TRBD2 aligns across 8 bases. This CDR3 is built from 14 residues. Germline V gene sequence: CDR1 LNHNV, CDR2 YYDKDF (reference sequence). The junction had 12 bases not matched to a gene; V was cut back by 5 bases and J by 12 bases. The CDR3 reads CATSVPSSGGGQFF. The CDR3 bases are TGTGCCACCAGCGTCCCAAGCAGCGGGGGTGGGCAGTTCTTC.